This TCR beta chain derives from a study of cytomegalovirus exposure and HLA in healthy donors. The wider study: Drawn from HLA-typed donors, about 85 million unique TCRs were held in an early data release.

PCR used 60 Vbeta primers and 13 Jbeta primers. Repertoires were generated with immunoSEQ multiplex PCR, while TCRdb's copy carries only in-frame clones and drops some. The table shows fewer than 95,000 clones, with under 85% occurring only once. CDR3 length equals 13 residues. Healthy bone marrow donors made up the cohort. This clone was counted between two and nine times. This rearrangement joins TRBV21-1 to TRBJ2-6; the table's D call, TRBD2, was not checked against the DNA. TRBV21-1 is a pseudogene locus. The receptor was isolated from a woman aged 40 to 50 in good health and CMV-seropositive. Sequences were obtained from PBMCs. The CDR3 loop reads CASPRSGANVLTF. The CDR3 DNA sequence: TGTGCCAGCCCGCGCTCTGGGGCCAACGTCCTGACTTTC.